This T cell receptor (beta chain) derives from a study of T cells in Graves' hyperthyroidism and ophthalmopathy. The CDR3 length is 12 residues. V gave up 3 bases and J gave up 8 bases; unmatched junction bases: 3. From germline, CDR1 is SGDLS and CDR2 YYNGEE. This clonotype was observed a handful of times. Its specificity is unknown. Clinical symptoms, serum thyroxine, TRAb, thyroid ultrasound and orbital computed tomography established diagnosis. The source material, RNA transcripts, was used to amplify TCR beta CDR3 regions. Carried out on the TCR CDR3, a first-round RT-PCR used the HTBI primer set. One entry per CDR3 protein, called by TCRdb with MiXCR from the multiplex PCR reads. The sample has about 360,000 distinct CDR3 sequences; approximately 15% are singletons. Study-wide results and limits: It was a median approximately six months before onset that the model predicted ophthalmopathy. The blood repertoire included most of the expanded thyroid clonotypes above 0.001.

The clonotype comes from a man aged 30 to 39 with Graves' hyperthyroidism that later progressed to Graves' ophthalmopathy. Sequencing input: blood. The V call is TRBV9, the J call TRBJ2-3; TRBD2 matches 7 bases. The CDR3 loop is CASSGTSVTQYF. For the CDR3, the DNA is TGTGCCAGCAGCGGGACTAGTGTTACGCAGTATTTT.